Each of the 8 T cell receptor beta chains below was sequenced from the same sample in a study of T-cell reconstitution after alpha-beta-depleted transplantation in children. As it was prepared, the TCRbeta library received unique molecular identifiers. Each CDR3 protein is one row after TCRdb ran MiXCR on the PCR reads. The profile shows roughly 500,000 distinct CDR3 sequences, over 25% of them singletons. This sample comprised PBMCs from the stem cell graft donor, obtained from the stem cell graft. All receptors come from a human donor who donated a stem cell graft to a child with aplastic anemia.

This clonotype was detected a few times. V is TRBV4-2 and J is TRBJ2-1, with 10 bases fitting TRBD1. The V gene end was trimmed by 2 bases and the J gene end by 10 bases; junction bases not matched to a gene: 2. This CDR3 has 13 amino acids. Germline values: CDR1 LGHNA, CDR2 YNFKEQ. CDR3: CASSQRDRGEQFF. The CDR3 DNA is TGTGCCAGCAGCCAACGGGACAGGGGCGAGCAGTTCTTC.

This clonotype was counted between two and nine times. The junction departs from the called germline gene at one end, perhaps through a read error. CDR3 sequence: CSAPPVVF. The CDR3 region has the DNA TGCAGTGCTCCCCCAGTGGTCTTC. This chain connects TRBV20-1 to TRBJ2-1; no clear D gene. The CDR3 has 8 residues. Germline values: CDR1 DFQATT, CDR2 SNEGSKA (reference sequence).

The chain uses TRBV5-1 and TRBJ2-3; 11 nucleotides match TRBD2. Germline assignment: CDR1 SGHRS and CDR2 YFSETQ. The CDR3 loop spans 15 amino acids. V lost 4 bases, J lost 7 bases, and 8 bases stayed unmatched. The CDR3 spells CASSVTSGTGNTQYF. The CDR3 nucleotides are TGCGCCAGCAGCGTGACTAGCGGGACAGGAAATACGCAGTATTTT. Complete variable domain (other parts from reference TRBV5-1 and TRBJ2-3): KAGVTQTPRYLIKTRGQQVTLSCSPISGHRSVSWYQQTPGQGLQFLFEYFSETQRNKGNFPGRFSGRQFSNSRSEMNVSTLELGDSALYLCASSVTSGTGNTQYFGPGTRLTVL.

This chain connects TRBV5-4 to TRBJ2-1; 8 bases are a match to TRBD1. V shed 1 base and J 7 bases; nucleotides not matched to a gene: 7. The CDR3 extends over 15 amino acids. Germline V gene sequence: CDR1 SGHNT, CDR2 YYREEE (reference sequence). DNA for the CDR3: TGTGCCAGCAGCTTGACAGGACAGGGCCCAAATGAGCAGTTCTTC. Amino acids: CASSLTGQGPNEQFF.

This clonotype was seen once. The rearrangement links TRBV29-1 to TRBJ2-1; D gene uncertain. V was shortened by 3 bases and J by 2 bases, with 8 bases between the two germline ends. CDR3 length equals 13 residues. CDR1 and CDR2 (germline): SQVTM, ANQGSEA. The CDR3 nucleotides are TGCAGCGTTGATCTCTTGGCCTACAATGAGCAGTTCTTC. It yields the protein CSVDLLAYNEQFF.

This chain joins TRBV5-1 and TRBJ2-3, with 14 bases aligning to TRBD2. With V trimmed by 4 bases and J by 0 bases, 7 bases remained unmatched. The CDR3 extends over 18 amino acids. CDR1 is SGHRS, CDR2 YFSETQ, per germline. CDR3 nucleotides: TGCGCCAGCAGCCAGGGACTAGCGGGAGCGTCTAGCACAGATACGCAGTATTTT. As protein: CASSQGLAGASSTDTQYF.

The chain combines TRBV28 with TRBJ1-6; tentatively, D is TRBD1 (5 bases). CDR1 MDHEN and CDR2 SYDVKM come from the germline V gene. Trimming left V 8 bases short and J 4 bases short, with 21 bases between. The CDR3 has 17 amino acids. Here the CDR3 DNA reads TGTGCCAGCGTTCCCGGTGGGGCTGACATGTATAATTCACCCCTCCACTTT. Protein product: CASVPGGADMYNSPLHF. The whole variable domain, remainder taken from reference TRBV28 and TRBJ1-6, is DVKVTQSSRYLVKRTGEKVFLECVQDMDHENMFWYRQDPGLGLRLIYFSYDVKMKEKGDIPEGYSVSREKKERFSLILESASTNQTSMYLCASVPGGADMYNSPLHFGNGTRLTVT.

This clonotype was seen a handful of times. DNA of the CDR3: TGCGCCAGCAGCCCGGGGACTTACGATCATACGCAGTATTTT. Translated: CASSPGTYDHTQYF. This sequence joins TRBV5-1 and TRBJ2-3; D might be TRBD2 (6 bases). V was clipped by 4 bases and J by 7 bases, with 16 bases between them. This CDR3 region has 14 residues. Per the germline V gene, CDR1 is SGHRS and CDR2 is YFSETQ.